This TCR beta chain was documented in a study of T cells after yellow fever vaccination. General study results and limits: The booster saw the reappearance of most primary-vaccination clones (approximately 97% CD4, roughly 90% CD8). Overlap between CD4 and CD8 compartments was detected for a small share of clonotypes.

A few counts support this clonotype. As yet, its antigen is unknown. TCRdb fed the 5' RACE reads into MiXCR, producing one record per CDR3 protein. This table has fewer than 450,000 distinct CDR3 sequences, roughly 11% appearing once. The V gene end was trimmed by 4 bases and the J gene end by 0 bases; junction bases not matched to a gene: 14. This CDR3 has 19 amino acids. Germline assignment: CDR1 MNHNS and CDR2 SASEGT. The source material was PBMCs, sampled on the day of the first yellow fever vaccination. This TCR came from a man younger than 30 who received the YFV17D yellow fever vaccine. The chain employs TRBV6-1 and TRBJ1-5; TRBD1 agrees at 8 bases. CDR3 sequence (DNA): TGTGCCAGCAGTGCCCCCAGGCAGGGGGCTGTGTATAGCAATCAGCCCCAGCATTTT. Translation: CASSAPRQGAVYSNQPQHF.